This T cell receptor beta chain is from a study of beta chain features in type 1 diabetes. General study results and limits: TCRB CDR3 length was moderately but significantly reduced in all four CD4+ subsets of Type 1 diabetes patients.

Concerning this clone: The antigen is not known. This specimen includes other DNA sequences encoding the same CDR3.

A sort by CD45RO/CCR7/CD25/CD127/CD95/CD27 yielded CD4+ naive, central memory, regulatory and stem cell-like memory cells. The whole isolated RNA underwent reverse transcription, so sequencing captured expressed TCRB transcripts. Some clones are missing from TCRdb's copy, which holds only in-frame ones; the method was immunoSEQ multiplex PCR. The table has approximately 160,000 clones, roughly 65% seen once. The TCR was taken from a man aged 25-40 years with type 1 diabetes. Sequenced material: naive CD4+ T cells from blood.

DNA for the CDR3: TGTGCCTGGAGTGTACAGGGGACAGATACGCAGTATTTT. Its protein product is CAWSVQGTDTQYF. The rearrangement joins TRBV30 to TRBJ2-3; 7 nucleotides align to TRBD1. CDR1 and CDR2 (germline): GTSNPN, SVGIG (reference sequence). The J segment lost 3 bases and the V segment lost 0 bases, leaving 0 bases of the junction unmatched. The CDR3 contains 13 residues.